This T cell receptor beta chain was sequenced in a study of blood T cell repertoires in COVID-19. On the study more broadly: COVID-19 samples from acute and convalescent phases originated in the United States, Italy and Spain. PBMCs, B-cell-depleted T cells, or T cells were the source of the cDNA or gDNA that made up the material.

Per the original data handling: Counts of nucleated cells, estimated from reference gene primer amplification, were obtained. Repertoires were generated with immunoSEQ multiplex PCR, while TCRdb's copy carries only in-frame clones and drops some. V, J and clone size reflect that table, while D and trimming were determined from the DNA. The data hold over 130,000 clones, with roughly four fifths observed a single time. The V end was cut by 8 bases, the J end by 3 bases, with 16 bases between. In germline, CDR1 is MGHRA, CDR2 YSYEKL. CDR3 size: 14 residues. Sequencing used peripheral blood. This clonotype was sampled from a human donor in a cohort sampled during active COVID-19. V gene TRBV4-1 combines with J gene TRBJ1-1; no firm D call. The CDR3 spells CASGVRLWDTEAFF. The CDR3 coding sequence is TGCGCCAGCGGCGTCAGGCTCTGGGACACTGAAGCTTTCTTT.